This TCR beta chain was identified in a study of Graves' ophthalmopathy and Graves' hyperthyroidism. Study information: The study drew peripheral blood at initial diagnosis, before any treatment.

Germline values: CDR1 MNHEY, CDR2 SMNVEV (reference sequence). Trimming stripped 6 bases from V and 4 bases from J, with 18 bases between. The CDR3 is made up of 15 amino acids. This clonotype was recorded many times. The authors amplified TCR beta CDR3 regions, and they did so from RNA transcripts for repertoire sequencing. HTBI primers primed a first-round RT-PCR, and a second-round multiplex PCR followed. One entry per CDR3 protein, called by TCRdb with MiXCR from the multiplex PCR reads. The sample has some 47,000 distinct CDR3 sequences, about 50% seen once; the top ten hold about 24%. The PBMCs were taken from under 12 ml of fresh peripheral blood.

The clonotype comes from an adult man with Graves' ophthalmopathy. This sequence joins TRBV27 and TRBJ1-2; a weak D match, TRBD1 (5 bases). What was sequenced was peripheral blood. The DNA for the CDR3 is TGTGCCAGCAGCAGAGAACCCAAGGGGCTCTATGGCTACACCTTC. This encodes CASSREPKGLYGYTF.